This T cell receptor (beta chain) was captured by sequencing in a study of T cell responses to AZD1222 COVID-19 vaccine. Study-wide findings and caveats: Vaccination with two AZD1222 doses was followed by a rise in Spike-specific TCR breadth and depth. Targets within unmutated variant regions were reportedly found for nearly half of spike-specific TCRs. The study identified only five to seven AZD1222 recipients as seropositive at baseline.

A note on this clone: Its cognate antigen is unknown.

Repertoires were generated with immunoSEQ multiplex PCR, while TCRdb's copy carries only in-frame clones and drops some. The profile shows 200,000 to 250,000 clones, 93% of them singletons. Trimming shortened V by 3 bases and J by 5 bases, and 11 bases separated the two germline ends. Germline CDR1 is LNHDA and CDR2 is SQIVND (reference sequence). This CDR3 is built from 14 residues. The TCR comes from an adult in good health. The rearrangement links TRBV19 to TRBJ2-1; a possible D gene is TRBD2 (6 bases). The sample here was peripheral blood, taken on day 0 of MenACWY control vaccination. The CDR3 reads CASSISSANNEQFF. The CDR3 nucleotides are TGTGCCAGTAGTATCTCTAGCGCTAACAATGAGCAGTTCTTC.